This T cell receptor (beta chain) originates from a study of cytomegalovirus exposure and HLA in healthy donors. Background on the study: Some 85 million unique TCRs, all from HLA-typed donors, were included in an early release of the data.

Germline V lookup: CDR1 LNHNV, CDR2 YYDKDF (reference sequence). The CDR3 has 14 residues. Trimming took 0 bases from V and 7 from J; bases not matched to a gene: 6. PCR amplification relied on 60 Vbeta primers (plus 13 Jbeta primers). Profiled with immunoSEQ multiplex PCR; TCRdb holds only in-frame clones, not every one. The repertoire has about 160,000 clones, around 79% of them found once; the top ten carry about 3.5%. V gene TRBV15 combines with J gene TRBJ2-7; 7 nucleotides match TRBD1. The sequenced sample consisted of PBMCs. The receptor was isolated from a human donor in good health. The CDR3 loop reads CATSRDRGGREQYF. CDR3 sequence (DNA): TGTGCCACCAGCAGAGACCGAGGGGGCCGGGAGCAGTACTTC.